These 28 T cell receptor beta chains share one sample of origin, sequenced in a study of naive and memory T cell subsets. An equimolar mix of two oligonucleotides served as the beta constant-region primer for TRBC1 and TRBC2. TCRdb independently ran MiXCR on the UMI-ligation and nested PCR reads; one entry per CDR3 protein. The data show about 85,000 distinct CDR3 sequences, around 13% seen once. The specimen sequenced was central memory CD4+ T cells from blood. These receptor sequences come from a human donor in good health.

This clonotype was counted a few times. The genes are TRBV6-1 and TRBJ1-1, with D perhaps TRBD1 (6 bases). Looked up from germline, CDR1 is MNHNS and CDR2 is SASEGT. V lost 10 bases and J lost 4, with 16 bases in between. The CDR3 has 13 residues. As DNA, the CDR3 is TGTGCCAACAAAAGACAGGAAGGCACTGAAGCTTTCTTT. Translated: CANKRQEGTEAFF.

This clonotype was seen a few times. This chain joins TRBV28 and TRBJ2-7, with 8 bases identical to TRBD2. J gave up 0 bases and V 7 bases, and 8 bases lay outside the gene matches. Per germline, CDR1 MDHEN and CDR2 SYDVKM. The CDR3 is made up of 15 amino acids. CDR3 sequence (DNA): TGTGCCAGCACCGGGGGGGGCAGTAGCTCCTACGAGCAGTACTTC. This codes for CASTGGGSSSYEQYF.

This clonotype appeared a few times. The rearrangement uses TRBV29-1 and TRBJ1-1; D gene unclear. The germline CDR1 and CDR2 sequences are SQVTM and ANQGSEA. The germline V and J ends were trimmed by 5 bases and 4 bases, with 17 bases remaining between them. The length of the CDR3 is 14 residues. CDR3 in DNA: TGCAGCGTTCAAATGGACGCCTGGGGCACTGAAGCTTTCTTT. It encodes CSVQMDAWGTEAFF.

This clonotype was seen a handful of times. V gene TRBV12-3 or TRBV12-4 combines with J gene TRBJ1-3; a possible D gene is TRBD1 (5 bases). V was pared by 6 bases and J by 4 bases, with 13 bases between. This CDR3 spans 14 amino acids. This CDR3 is CASSRQLSGNTIYF. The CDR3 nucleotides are TGTGCCAGCAGCCGACAGCTCTCCGGAAACACCATATATTTT.

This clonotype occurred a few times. This CDR3 is CSVVRDSVAYNEQFF. The CDR3 DNA follows: TGCAGCGTTGTAAGGGACTCCGTCGCCTACAATGAGCAGTTCTTC. The chain carries TRBV29-1 and TRBJ2-1, with D possibly matching TRBD2 (6 bases). CDR1 is SQVTM, CDR2 ANQGSEA, per germline. The CDR3 has 15 amino acids. The germline V and J ends were trimmed by 4 bases and 2 bases, with 15 bases remaining between them.

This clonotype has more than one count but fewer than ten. The CDR3 loop reads CASSPFGGVDSPLHF. In DNA form, the CDR3 reads TGTGCCAGCTCACCATTCGGAGGCGTGGATTCACCCCTCCACTTT. V gene TRBV18 combines with J gene TRBJ1-6; D call uncertain. V shed 2 bases and J shed 8 bases, with 13 bases lying between them. The germline V gene encodes CDR1 KGHSH and CDR2 LQKENI. This CDR3 comprises 15 residues.

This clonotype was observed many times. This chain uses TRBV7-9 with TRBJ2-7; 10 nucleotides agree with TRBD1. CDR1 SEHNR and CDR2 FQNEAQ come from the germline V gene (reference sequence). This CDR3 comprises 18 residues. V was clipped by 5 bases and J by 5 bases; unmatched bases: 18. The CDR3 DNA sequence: TGTGCCAGCAGCCCACACCGTTGGGACAGGGGTCGTTCGGACGAGCAGTACTTC. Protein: CASSPHRWDRGRSDEQYF.

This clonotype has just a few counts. Here the CDR3 reads CASSRSGTSGAYEQYF. The CDR3 coding sequence is TGTGCCAGCAGTAGATCCGGGACTAGCGGGGCCTACGAGCAGTACTTC. This chain uses TRBV27 with TRBJ2-7; 13 nucleotides line up with TRBD2. V shed 5 bases and J 2 bases; nucleotides not matched to a gene: 6. The CDR3 runs 16 residues. Germline-derived CDR1 and CDR2 are MNHEY and SMNVEV (reference sequence).

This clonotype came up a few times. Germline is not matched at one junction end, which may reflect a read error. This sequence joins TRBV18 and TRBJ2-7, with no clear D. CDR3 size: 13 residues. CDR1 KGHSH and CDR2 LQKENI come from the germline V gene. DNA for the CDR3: TGTGCCAGCTCACCACCACCGGGCCAATCACCCCTCTTC. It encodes CASSPPPGQSPLF.

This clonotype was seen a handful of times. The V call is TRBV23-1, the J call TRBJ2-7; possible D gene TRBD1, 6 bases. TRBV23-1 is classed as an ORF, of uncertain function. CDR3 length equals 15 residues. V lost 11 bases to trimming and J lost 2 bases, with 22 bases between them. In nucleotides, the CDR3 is TGCGCCCCAGGGGCCAACTGGGACCGACCCTACGAGCAGTACTTC. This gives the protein CAPGANWDRPYEQYF.

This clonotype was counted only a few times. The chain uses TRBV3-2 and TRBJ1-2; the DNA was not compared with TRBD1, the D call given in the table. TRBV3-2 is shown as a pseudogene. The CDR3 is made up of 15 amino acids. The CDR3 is CASSQEDRNNYGYTF. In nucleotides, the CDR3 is TGTGCCAGCAGCCAAGAGGACAGAAATAACTATGGCTACACCTTC.

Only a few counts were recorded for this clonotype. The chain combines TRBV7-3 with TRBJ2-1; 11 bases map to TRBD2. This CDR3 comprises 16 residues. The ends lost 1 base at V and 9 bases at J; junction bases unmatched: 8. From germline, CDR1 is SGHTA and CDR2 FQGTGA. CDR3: CASSLIAGGPGVEQFF. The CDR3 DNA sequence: TGTGCCAGCAGCTTAATAGCGGGAGGGCCGGGTGTTGAGCAGTTCTTC.

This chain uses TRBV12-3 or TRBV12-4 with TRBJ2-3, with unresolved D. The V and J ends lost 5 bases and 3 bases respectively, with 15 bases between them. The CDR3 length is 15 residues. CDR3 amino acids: CASSGITLETDTQYF. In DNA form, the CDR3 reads TGTGCCAGCAGTGGGATAACTCTCGAAACAGATACGCAGTATTTT.

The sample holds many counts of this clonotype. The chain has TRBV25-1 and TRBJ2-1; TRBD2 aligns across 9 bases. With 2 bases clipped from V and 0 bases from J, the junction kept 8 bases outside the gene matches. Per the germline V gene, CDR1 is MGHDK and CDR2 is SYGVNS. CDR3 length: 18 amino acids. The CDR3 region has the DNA TGTGCCAGCAGTGAAGAGCAGAGCGGGAGGCTCTCCTACAATGAGCAGTTCTTC. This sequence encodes CASSEEQSGRLSYNEQFF. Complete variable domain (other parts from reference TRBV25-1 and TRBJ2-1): EADIYQTPRYLVIGTGKKITLECSQTMGHDKMYWYQQDPGMELHLIHYSYGVNSTEKGDLSSESTVSRIRTEHFPLTLESARPSHTSQYLCASSEEQSGRLSYNEQFFGPGTRLTVL.

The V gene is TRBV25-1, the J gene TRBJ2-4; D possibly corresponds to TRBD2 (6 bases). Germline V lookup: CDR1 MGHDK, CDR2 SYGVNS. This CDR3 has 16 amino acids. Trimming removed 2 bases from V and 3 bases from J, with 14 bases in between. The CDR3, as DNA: TGTGCCAGCAGTGAAACAGGAACTAGCAGCAAAAACATTCAGTACTTC. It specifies CASSETGTSSKNIQYF.

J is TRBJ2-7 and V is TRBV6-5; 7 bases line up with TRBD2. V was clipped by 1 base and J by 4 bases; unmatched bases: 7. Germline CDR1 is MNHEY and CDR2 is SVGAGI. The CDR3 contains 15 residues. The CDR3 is CASSYYVGGSYEQYF. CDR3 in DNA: TGTGCCAGCAGTTACTACGTGGGAGGGTCATACGAGCAGTACTTC.

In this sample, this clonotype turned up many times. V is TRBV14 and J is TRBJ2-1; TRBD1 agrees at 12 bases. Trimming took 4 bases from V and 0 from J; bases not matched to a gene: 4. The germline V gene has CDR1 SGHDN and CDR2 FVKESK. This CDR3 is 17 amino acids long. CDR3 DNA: TGTGCCAGCAGCCCGGGACAGGGGGCCGTCTCCTACAATGAGCAGTTCTTC. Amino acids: CASSPGQGAVSYNEQFF. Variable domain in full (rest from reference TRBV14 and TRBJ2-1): EAGVTQFPSHSVIEKGQTVTLRCDPISGHDNLYWYRRVMGKEIKFLLHFVKESKQDESGMPNNRFLAERTGGTYSTLKVQPAELEDSGVYFCASSPGQGAVSYNEQFFGPGTRLTVL.

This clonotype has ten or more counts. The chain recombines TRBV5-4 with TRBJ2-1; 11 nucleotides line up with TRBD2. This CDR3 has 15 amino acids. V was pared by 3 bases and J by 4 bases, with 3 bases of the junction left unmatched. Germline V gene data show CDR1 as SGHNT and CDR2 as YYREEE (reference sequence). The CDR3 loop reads CASSSGLADYNEQFF. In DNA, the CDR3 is TGTGCCAGCAGCTCGGGACTAGCGGATTACAATGAGCAGTTCTTC. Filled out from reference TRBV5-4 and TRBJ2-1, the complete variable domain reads ETGVTQSPTHLIKTRGQQVTLRCSSQSGHNTVSWYQQALGQGPQFIFQYYREEENGRGNFPPRFSGLQFPNYSSELNVNALELDDSALYLCASSSGLADYNEQFFGPGTRLTVL.

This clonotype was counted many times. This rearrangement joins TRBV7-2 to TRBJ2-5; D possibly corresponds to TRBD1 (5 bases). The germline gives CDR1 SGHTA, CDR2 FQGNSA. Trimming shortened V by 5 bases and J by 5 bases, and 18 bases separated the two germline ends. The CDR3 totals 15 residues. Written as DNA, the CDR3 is TGTGCCAGCAGCCAAGGGGTCGGGTCGAGGGAGACCCAGTACTTC. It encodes CASSQGVGSRETQYF.

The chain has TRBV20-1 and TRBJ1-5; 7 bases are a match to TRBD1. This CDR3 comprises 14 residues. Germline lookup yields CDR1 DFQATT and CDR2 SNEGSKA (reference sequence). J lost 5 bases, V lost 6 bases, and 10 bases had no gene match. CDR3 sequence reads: CSADDRVFDQPQHF. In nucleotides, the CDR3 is TGCAGTGCGGACGACAGGGTTTTCGATCAGCCCCAGCATTTT.

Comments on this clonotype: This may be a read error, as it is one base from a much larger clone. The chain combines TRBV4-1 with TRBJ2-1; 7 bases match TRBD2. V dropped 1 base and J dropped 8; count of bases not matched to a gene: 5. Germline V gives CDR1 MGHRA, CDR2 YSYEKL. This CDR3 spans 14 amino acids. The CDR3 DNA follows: TGCGCCAGCAGCCAAGGTTGCGCGGGAGATGAGCAGTTCTTC. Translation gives CASSQGCAGDEQFF.

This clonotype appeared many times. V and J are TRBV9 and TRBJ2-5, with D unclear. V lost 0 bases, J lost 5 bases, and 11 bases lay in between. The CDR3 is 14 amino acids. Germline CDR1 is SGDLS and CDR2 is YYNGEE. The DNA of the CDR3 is TGTGCCAGCAGCGTAGACGGCCGACTGGAGACCCAGTACTTC. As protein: CASSVDGRLETQYF. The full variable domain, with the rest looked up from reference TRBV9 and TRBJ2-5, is DSGVTQTPKHLITATGQRVTLRCSPRSGDLSVYWYQQSLDQGLQFLIQYYNGEERAKGNILERFSAQQFPDLHSELNLSSLELGDSALYFCASSVDGRLETQYFGPGTRLLVL.

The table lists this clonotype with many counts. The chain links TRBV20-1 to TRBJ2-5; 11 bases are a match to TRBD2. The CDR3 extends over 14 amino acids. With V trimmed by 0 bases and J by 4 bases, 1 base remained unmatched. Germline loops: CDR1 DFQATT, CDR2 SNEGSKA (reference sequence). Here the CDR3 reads CSARDTSGGETQYF. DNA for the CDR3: TGCAGTGCTAGAGACACTAGCGGGGGAGAGACCCAGTACTTC.

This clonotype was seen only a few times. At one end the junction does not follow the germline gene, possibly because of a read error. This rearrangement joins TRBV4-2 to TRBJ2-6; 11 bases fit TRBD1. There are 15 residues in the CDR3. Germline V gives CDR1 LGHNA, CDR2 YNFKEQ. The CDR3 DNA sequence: TGTGCCAGCAGCCTGGGGACAGGGGGGGCCGACGTCCTGACTTTC. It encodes CASSLGTGGADVLTF.

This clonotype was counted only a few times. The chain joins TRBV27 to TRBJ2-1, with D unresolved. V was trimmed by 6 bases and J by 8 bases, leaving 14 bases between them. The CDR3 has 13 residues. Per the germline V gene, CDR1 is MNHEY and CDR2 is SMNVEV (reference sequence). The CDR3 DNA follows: TGTGCCAGCAGGAAGCAGGAAGTCCATGAGCAGTTCTTC. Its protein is CASRKQEVHEQFF.

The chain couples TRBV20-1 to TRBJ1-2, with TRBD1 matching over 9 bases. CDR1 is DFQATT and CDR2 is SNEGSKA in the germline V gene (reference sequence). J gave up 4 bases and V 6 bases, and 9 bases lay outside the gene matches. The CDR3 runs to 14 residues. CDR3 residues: CSAMTDRGVYGYTF. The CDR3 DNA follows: TGCAGTGCCATGACGGACAGGGGCGTCTATGGCTACACCTTC.

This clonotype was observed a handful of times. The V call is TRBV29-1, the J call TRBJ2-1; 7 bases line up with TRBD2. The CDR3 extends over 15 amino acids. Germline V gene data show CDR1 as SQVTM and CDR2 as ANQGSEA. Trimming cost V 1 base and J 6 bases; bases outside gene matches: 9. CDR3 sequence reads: CSVEALSGISNEQFF. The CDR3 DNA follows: TGCAGCGTTGAAGCTCTCAGCGGGATATCCAATGAGCAGTTCTTC.

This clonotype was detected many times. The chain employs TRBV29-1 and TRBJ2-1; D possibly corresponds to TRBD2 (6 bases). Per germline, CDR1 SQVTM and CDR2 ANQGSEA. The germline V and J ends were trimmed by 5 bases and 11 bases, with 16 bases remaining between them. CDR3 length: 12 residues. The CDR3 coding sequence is TGCAGCGTTCGGTCTCTGGGGGGAAAGCAGTTCTTC. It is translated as CSVRSLGGKQFF.